Presented here are 8 T cell receptor beta chains from one specimen sequenced in a study of response to subunit inactivated influenza vaccine. TCRdb redid the calling of the RT-PCR reads with MiXCR, one entry per CDR3 protein. Here the sample spans about 540,000 distinct CDR3 sequences, roughly 25% being singletons. The same specimen was also included in a second study, on T cells expressing NK-cell markers. This second report adds: TCR beta cDNA was made by 5'RACE template switching with UMIs.

This specimen was CD4+ T cells sorted from PBMCs, taken 11 to 12 days after vaccination. All receptors derive from a man in his fifties who received an inactivated influenza vaccine.

Only a few counts were recorded for this clonotype. The V gene is TRBV19, the J gene TRBJ1-1; D might be TRBD1 (5 bases). This CDR3 is 15 amino acids long. From germline, CDR1 is LNHDA and CDR2 SQIVND (reference sequence). The ends were cut back, 0 bases at V and 0 bases at J, with 8 bases in the middle. CDR3 residues: CASSIEGAVNTEAFF. For the CDR3, the DNA is TGTGCCAGTAGTATAGAAGGGGCCGTGAACACTGAAGCTTTCTTT.

The chain combines TRBV30 with TRBJ2-6; D unresolved. This CDR3 has 15 amino acids. Trimming cost V 0 bases and J 1 base, with 7 bases left between them. Germline V gene data show CDR1 as GTSNPN and CDR2 as SVGIG (reference sequence). CDR3 nucleotide sequence: TGTGCCTGGAGTGTAAACTTATCTGGGGCCAACGTCCTGACTTTC. Protein sequence: CAWSVNLSGANVLTF.

This clonotype came up a few times. The DNA of the CDR3 is TGTGCCAGCAGTCCCCCGACTAGCGGGGGGTACAATGAGCAGTTCTTC. It is translated as CASSPPTSGGYNEQFF. The genes are TRBV6-1 and TRBJ2-1, with TRBD2 identical over 13 bases. The J segment lost 4 bases and the V segment lost 5 bases, leaving 5 bases of the junction unmatched. The CDR3 sequence is 16 residues long. Germline CDR1 and CDR2: MNHNS and SASEGT.

The V gene is TRBV29-1, the J gene TRBJ1-2; 9 positions agree with TRBD1. The CDR3 sequence is 12 residues long. In germline, CDR1 is SQVTM, CDR2 ANQGSEA. V lost 1 base and J lost 7; bases outside the gene matches: 1. The CDR3 is CSVEVGQGGYTF. The CDR3 DNA is TGCAGCGTTGAAGTGGGACAGGGTGGCTACACCTTC.

This clonotype was seen more than once but under ten times. The chain recombines TRBV29-1 with TRBJ2-5; D unclear. The V end lost 5 bases, the J end lost 3 bases, and 13 bases lay between the germline ends. The CDR3 consists of 13 residues. Germline loops: CDR1 SQVTM, CDR2 ANQGSEA. The CDR3 coding sequence is TGCAGCGTTACGACTTGGGCTAAAGAGACCCAGTACTTC. Its translation is CSVTTWAKETQYF.

V usage is TRBV24-1 and J usage is TRBJ2-1; 9 nucleotides line up with TRBD2. CDR1 and CDR2 from the germline V gene are KGHDR and SFDVKD. The length of the CDR3 is 19 residues. V dropped 6 bases and J dropped 1; count of bases not matched to a gene: 15. The CDR3 nucleotides read TGTGCCACCAGTTCCGGGCAGTATAGGCGGGGGGGTTCCTACAATGAGCAGTTCTTC. This translates into CATSSGQYRRGGSYNEQFF.

J is TRBJ1-5 and V is TRBV3-1; D is ambiguous. Germline-derived CDR1 and CDR2 are LGHDT and YNNKEL (reference sequence). The CDR3 has 13 amino acids. The V end lost 1 base, the J end lost 6 bases, and 7 bases lay between the germline ends. The CDR3 reads CASSQGAIQPQHF. In DNA form, the CDR3 reads TGTGCCAGCAGCCAAGGGGCCATTCAGCCCCAGCATTTT.

This clonotype was recorded many times. The rearrangement links TRBV12-3 or TRBV12-4 to TRBJ2-7; the D is unclear. The CDR3 runs 14 residues. V lost 5 bases to trimming and J lost 5 bases, with 16 bases between them. CDR3 sequence reads: CASSPRPTIDEQYF. In nucleotides, the CDR3 is TGTGCCAGCAGTCCCCGGCCCACCATCGACGAGCAGTACTTC.